This T cell receptor (beta chain) emerged from a study of blood T cell repertoires in COVID-19. Study details: Acute and convalescent COVID-19 specimens originated in the United States, Italy and Spain.

In the original workflow: Amplification with reference gene primers provided the estimates of nucleated cell counts. Some clones are missing from TCRdb's copy, which holds only in-frame ones; the method was immunoSEQ multiplex PCR. V and J calls and clone size are copied from that table; D and trimming were computed from the DNA. The data contain about 110,000 clones, 88% of them singletons. In germline, CDR1 is KGHDR, CDR2 SFDVKD. Trimming shortened V by 4 bases and J by 0 bases, and 15 bases separated the two germline ends. This CDR3 is built from 16 residues. This clone was seen only a few times. This TCR was recovered from a woman in her sixties or seventies who had recovered from COVID-19. Sequencing input: peripheral blood. The V and J genes are TRBV24-1 and TRBJ2-7, with D tentatively TRBD1 (6 bases). In DNA form, the CDR3 reads TGTGCCACCAGTGAAAGGACAGCCCGGTCCTCCTACGAGCAGTACTTC. Translated: CATSERTARSSYEQYF.